The clone carrying this TCR beta chain was detected a few times. TCRdb re-called the 5' RACE reads with MiXCR, one entry per CDR3 protein. Of roughly 610,000 distinct CDR3 sequences listed, 17% are singletons. The V and J ends lost 6 bases and 5 bases respectively, with 13 bases between them. Germline assignment: CDR1 MNHEY and CDR2 SVGEGT. CDR3 length equals 13 residues. This entry comes from a study of T-cell memory formation after mild COVID-19. The sequenced sample was PBMCs or a T cell subset sorted from them (not recorded which). The sequence was collected from an adult woman who had mild COVID-19 (a few samples of this study predate the infection). Cell type and time point are not known. The chain combines TRBV6-2 or TRBV6-3 with TRBJ1-1, with D possibly matching TRBD1 (5 bases). CDR3 protein: CASRPGVMTEAFF. The CDR3 DNA reads as TGTGCCAGCAGGCCGGGGGTAATGACTGAAGCTTTCTTT.